This is a list of T cell receptor beta chains from one sample in a study of cytomegalovirus exposure and HLA in healthy donors. TCRdb's copy holds only in-frame clones and misses some; the assay was immunoSEQ multiplex PCR. The sample lists some 110,000 clones, about four fifths occurring once. Sample: PBMCs. The receptor set was obtained from a young man in good health and CMV-seropositive. Each CDR3 is given with its conserved first and last residue. The D gene is left open where the match is weak. A clone size is listed for some rows: how often the clone was seen (once, few, many), or a class if it is expanded.

V gene	J gene	clone size	D gene	CDR3 DNA	CDR3 protein
TRBV2	TRBJ2-7	few	NA	TGTGCCACCACCCTGGACGGGGTTGGGGACGAGCAGTACTTC	CATTLDGVGDEQYF
TRBV9	TRBJ2-3	NA	NA	TGTGCCAGCAGCCCAAGCGATGGGGATACGCAGTATTTT	CASSPSDGDTQYF
TRBV7-7	TRBJ2-7	NA	TRBD2	TGTGCTAGCAGCCCGGGTGGGACTAGACAATACGAGCAGTACTTC	CASSPGGTRQYEQYF
TRBV30	TRBJ1-4	NA	NA	TGTGCTAGGACATACCCTAATGAAAAACTGTTTTTT	CARTYPNEKLFF
TRBV25-1	TRBJ2-3	NA	NA	TGTGCCAGCAGTGACGGGGAAGGGCCTAAAGATACGCAGTATTTT	CASSDGEGPKDTQYF
TRBV2	TRBJ1-3	NA	NA	TGCGCCAGCAGTGAAAGGGGTAACACCATATATTTT	CASSERGNTIYF
TRBV5-1	TRBJ2-3	few	TRBD2	TGCGCCAGCAGCCACCCCCGTAGCGGGGATACGCAGTATTTT	CASSHPRSGDTQYF
TRBV30	TRBJ1-1	once	TRBD1	TGTGCCTGGAGTGGTCCTGGACAGGCTATGAACACTGAAGCTTTCTTT	CAWSGPGQAMNTEAFF
TRBV7-2	TRBJ2-7	NA	TRBD1	TGTGCCAGCAGCCGCGCCGGGACAGGGGGGTACGAGCAGTACTTC	CASSRAGTGGYEQYF
TRBV5-6	TRBJ1-6	NA	TRBD1	TGTGCCAGCAGCCGGGACCCGGGGACAGAAAATTCACCCCTCCACTTT	CASSRDPGTENSPLHF
TRBV5-1	TRBJ2-1	NA	TRBD1	TGCGCCAGCAGAAGGACAGGGAGGTATGGTCGGACTGCACCCTACAATGAGCAGTTCTTC	CASRRTGRYGRTAPYNEQFF
TRBV30	TRBJ2-2	NA	NA	TGTGCCTGGAGTAACGGGGGGAACACCGGGGAGCTGTTTTTT	CAWSNGGNTGELFF
TRBV4-3	TRBJ1-4	NA	TRBD1	TGCGCCAGCAGCCAAGACCCGGGACAGGGCGGAGAAAAACTGTTTTTT	CASSQDPGQGGEKLFF
TRBV7-9	TRBJ1-1	NA	TRBD1	TGTGCCAGCAGCTTAAGGGGACAGGGGGCCGGTGAAGCTTTCTTT	CASSLRGQGAGEAFF
TRBV4-1	TRBJ1-1	NA	NA	TGCGCCAGCAGCCAAGACGATACCAACAGTTACACTGAAGCTTTCTTT	CASSQDDTNSYTEAFF
TRBV7-6	TRBJ2-7	NA	NA	TGTGCCAGCAGCATACTCAGGGGGGATCTCCGCGAGCAGTACTTC	CASSILRGDLREQYF
TRBV11-2	TRBJ1-1	NA	NA	TGTGCCAGCGGGCCCTTGTTTTTTGAGAAGCACACTGAAGCTTTCTTT	CASGPLFFEKHTEAFF
TRBV21-1	TRBJ1-1	few	NA	TGTGCCAAACCCCCGGGACAGGGGAACACTGAAGCTTTCTTT	CAKPPGQGNTEAFF